Each of the 22 T cell receptor beta chains below was sequenced from the same sample in a study of T-cell reconstitution after alpha-beta-depleted transplantation in children. Library preparation (for TCRbeta) was performed with unique molecular identifiers. TCRdb used MiXCR to reprocess the PCR reads, holding one entry per CDR3 protein. The profile shows about 110,000 distinct CDR3 sequences, over 9% of them singletons. The sample here was PBMCs, taken before TCRalphabeta/CD19-depleted stem cell transplant. The receptors come from a boy aged 2 to 9 with acute lymphoblastic leukemia, due to receive a stem cell transplant.

This clonotype was seen more than once but under ten times. V is TRBV6-1 and J is TRBJ1-3, with D hard to call. V shed 7 bases and J shed 2 bases, with 12 bases lying between them. The CDR3 length is 14 residues. Germline V gene lookup returns CDR1 MNHNS and CDR2 SASEGT. The CDR3 sequence is CASTLDSAGNTIYF. CDR3 nucleotides: TGTGCCAGCACATTAGATAGCGCTGGAAACACCATATATTTT.

This clonotype has only a few counts. The chain recombines TRBV2 with TRBJ2-7; tentative D call: TRBD2 (6 bases). The CDR3 is made up of 13 amino acids. V was pared by 7 bases and J by 0 bases, with 10 bases between. Germline lookup yields CDR1 SNHLY and CDR2 FYNNEI. The CDR3 protein is CASTGTYSYEQYF. CDR3 nucleotide sequence: TGTGCCAGCACCGGGACTTACTCCTACGAGCAGTACTTC.

There are a few counts of this clonotype. The CDR3 loop reads CSATLPVGTEAFF. The CDR3 DNA sequence: TGCAGTGCTACCCTCCCCGTTGGCACTGAAGCTTTCTTT. The V gene is TRBV20-1, the J gene TRBJ1-1, with D unclear. The CDR3 sequence is 13 residues long. Germline CDR1 reads DFQATT; CDR2 reads SNEGSKA (reference sequence). V lost 4 bases and J lost 4, with 13 bases in between.

On this clonotype itself: Just one base apart from a much larger clone, this may be a read error. The CDR3 loop is CASSVATGHYTGELFF. In DNA form, the CDR3 reads TGTGCCAGCAGCGTGGCTACAGGGCATTACACCGGGGAGCTGTTTTTT. The V and J genes are TRBV12-3 or TRBV12-4 and TRBJ2-2; TRBD1 is a possible D gene (6 bases). This CDR3 has 16 residues. Trimming took off 6 bases at V and 3 bases at J, with 17 bases between the two ends.

This clonotype was detected ten times or more. The chain carries TRBV9 and TRBJ1-2; 10 nucleotides match TRBD1. V lost 4 bases to trimming and J lost 3 bases; unmatched junction nucleotides: 9. The CDR3 runs 16 residues. Germline assignment: CDR1 SGDLS and CDR2 YYNGEE. Written as DNA, the CDR3 is TGTGCCAGCAGCCTCCGGGACAGGGGTTCGGACTATGGCTACACCTTC. This translates into CASSLRDRGSDYGYTF.

This chain uses TRBV30 with TRBJ2-7; TRBD2 is a possible D gene (6 bases). The germline V gene encodes CDR1 GTSNPN and CDR2 SVGIG (reference sequence). Between the trimmed V and J ends, which lost 0 bases and 6 bases, there was a span of 9 bases. This CDR3 region has 12 residues. CDR3 nucleotide sequence: TGTGCCTGGAGTGTTGGGGGGATCGAGCAGTACTTC. Its protein is CAWSVGGIEQYF.

The chain joins TRBV30 to TRBJ2-1; TRBD2 aligns across 10 bases. The length of the CDR3 is 16 residues. With V trimmed by 0 bases and J by 5 bases, 7 bases remained unmatched. Germline V CDR1 and CDR2: GTSNPN, SVGIG (reference sequence). In nucleotides, the CDR3 is TGTGCCTGGAGTGTACAGGCACTAGCGGGAAACAATGAGCAGTTCTTC. Its translation is CAWSVQALAGNNEQFF.

The table lists this clonotype with many counts. V usage is TRBV20-1 and J usage is TRBJ2-7; the match to TRBD2 covers 14 bases. Germline CDR1 is DFQATT and CDR2 is SNEGSKA (reference sequence). V shed 6 bases, J shed 3 bases, and the junction held 4 bases outside the gene matches. The CDR3 is 14 residues long. The CDR3, as DNA: TGCAGTGCCACGGGACTAGCGGGAGACTACGAGCAGTACTTC. It is translated as CSATGLAGDYEQYF.

This clonotype has a count of ten or more. This rearrangement joins TRBV27 to TRBJ1-1; D remains unclear. The germline gives CDR1 MNHEY, CDR2 SMNVEV (reference sequence). The V and J ends lost 5 bases and 1 base respectively, with 5 bases between them. The CDR3 runs to 12 residues. CDR3 bases: TGTGCCAGCAGTCGTTGGAACACTGAAGCTTTCTTT. This sequence encodes CASSRWNTEAFF.

This chain uses TRBV20-1 with TRBJ2-3, with TRBD1 as a possible D gene (5 bases). From germline, CDR1 is DFQATT and CDR2 SNEGSKA (reference sequence). The CDR3 has 16 residues. Trimming left V 1 base short and J 2 bases short, with 16 bases between. This CDR3 is CSARGFQGLFTDTQYF. CDR3 nucleotides: TGCAGTGCTAGAGGATTTCAGGGCCTCTTCACAGATACGCAGTATTTT.

There are many counts of this clonotype. J is TRBJ2-7 and V is TRBV5-1, with unresolved D. CDR1 and CDR2 from the germline V gene are SGHRS and YFSETQ. There are 15 residues in the CDR3. V lost 0 bases, J lost 3 bases, and 13 bases lay in between. CDR3: CASSLEGLNLYEQYF. As DNA, the CDR3 is TGCGCCAGCAGCTTGGAGGGTCTCAACCTCTACGAGCAGTACTTC. The variable domain in full, completed from reference TRBV5-1 and TRBJ2-7, reads KAGVTQTPRYLIKTRGQQVTLSCSPISGHRSVSWYQQTPGQGLQFLFEYFSETQRNKGNFPGRFSGRQFSNSRSEMNVSTLELGDSALYLCASSLEGLNLYEQYFGPGTRLTVT.

This clonotype has a count of ten or more. This chain uses TRBV20-1 with TRBJ2-5; 7 nucleotides line up with TRBD2. Germline V gives CDR1 DFQATT, CDR2 SNEGSKA (reference sequence). With 4 bases clipped from V and 3 bases from J, the junction kept 17 bases outside the gene matches. CDR3 length: 17 residues. CDR3 in DNA: TGCAGTGCTAACTCGCGGGAGCGGATTTCGTGGGAAGAGACCCAGTACTTC. Protein: CSANSRERISWEETQYF.

In this sample, this clonotype turned up a few times. The rearrangement uses TRBV5-1 and TRBJ2-5; D call uncertain. The ends were cut back, 0 bases at V and 1 base at J, with 7 bases in the middle. Germline V gene lookup returns CDR1 SGHRS and CDR2 YFSETQ. The CDR3 covers 14 residues. The CDR3 nucleotides are TGCGCCAGCAGCTTGGACAAACCCCAAGAGACCCAGTACTTC. It yields the protein CASSLDKPQETQYF.

This clonotype appeared a few times. The V gene is TRBV6-1, the J gene TRBJ2-7, with 7 bases lining up with TRBD2. With V trimmed by 6 bases and J by 0 bases, 14 bases remained unmatched. Germline CDR1 is MNHNS and CDR2 is SASEGT. This CDR3 comprises 17 residues. The CDR3 reads CASRQFPRLAISYEQYF. CDR3 sequence (DNA): TGTGCCAGCAGGCAGTTTCCCCGACTAGCCATCTCCTACGAGCAGTACTTC.

This clonotype came up a few times. The V gene is TRBV30, the J gene TRBJ2-5, with D maybe TRBD2 (5 bases). Trimming pared 8 bases from V and 2 bases from J, leaving 12 bases between. CDR3 size: 12 residues. Germline V gene data show CDR1 as GTSNPN and CDR2 as SVGIG (reference sequence). CDR3 DNA: TGTGCCATGGACGGCGGGCAAGAGACCCAGTACTTC. Amino acids: CAMDGGQETQYF.

This clonotype has only a few counts. The genes are TRBV6-1 and TRBJ1-2; D gene uncertain. CDR3 size: 12 residues. The germline gives CDR1 MNHNS, CDR2 SASEGT. The V and J ends lost 2 bases and 3 bases respectively, with 4 bases between them. CDR3 protein: CASSEQYYGYTF. Written as DNA, the CDR3 is TGTGCCAGCAGTGAACAGTACTATGGCTACACCTTC.

This clonotype appeared many times. The chain joins TRBV5-1 to TRBJ1-5; TRBD1 aligns across 8 bases. The CDR3 spans 15 residues. Germline lookup yields CDR1 SGHRS and CDR2 YFSETQ. The trim removed 5 bases at V and 6 bases at J, leaving 10 bases unmatched. The CDR3 region has the DNA TGCGCCAGCAGTGCAAACCCAGGGGGCGCTCAGCCCCAGCATTTT. Amino acids: CASSANPGGAQPQHF. The full variable domain, its missing parts supplied by reference TRBV5-1 and TRBJ1-5, is KAGVTQTPRYLIKTRGQQVTLSCSPISGHRSVSWYQQTPGQGLQFLFEYFSETQRNKGNFPGRFSGRQFSNSRSEMNVSTLELGDSALYLCASSANPGGAQPQHFGDGTRLSIL.

This clonotype was counted many times. The V and J genes are TRBV5-1 and TRBJ1-1; 11 bases line up with TRBD1. J was trimmed by 6 bases and V by 4 bases; bases with no gene match: 11. The CDR3 contains 16 residues. Germline CDR1 reads SGHRS; CDR2 reads YFSETQ. The CDR3 is CASSRGQGAILAEAFF. CDR3 nucleotides: TGCGCCAGCAGCCGAGGACAGGGGGCAATACTGGCTGAAGCTTTCTTT.

The chain links TRBV20-1 to TRBJ2-7; 10 bases agree with TRBD1. Per germline, CDR1 DFQATT and CDR2 SNEGSKA (reference sequence). V trimming: 3 bases; J trimming: 4 bases; junction bases outside the gene matches: 3. The length of the CDR3 is 13 residues. The CDR3 here is CSASRDRGYEQYF. CDR3 nucleotides: TGCAGTGCTAGTAGGGACAGGGGTTACGAGCAGTACTTC.

This clonotype occurred many times. The chain couples TRBV5-1 to TRBJ2-5; no reliable D call. V was pared by 3 bases and J by 4 bases, with 16 bases between. The CDR3 runs to 15 residues. The germline gives CDR1 SGHRS, CDR2 YFSETQ. Written as DNA, the CDR3 is TGCGCCAGCAGCTCGTTCGGCCCGTCGGGAGAGACCCAGTACTTC. It yields the protein CASSSFGPSGETQYF.

The chain combines TRBV28 with TRBJ2-7; 13 bases line up with TRBD2. Unmatched junction bases numbered 13, after V lost 4 bases and J lost 7 bases. The CDR3 sequence is 17 residues long. CDR1 is MDHEN and CDR2 is SYDVKM in the germline V gene. CDR3 loop: CASSSSPGTSGTGEQYF. In DNA, the CDR3 is TGTGCCAGCAGTTCGTCCCCCGGGACTAGCGGGACTGGGGAGCAGTACTTC.

This clonotype was seen many times. CDR3 coding DNA: TGCGCCAGCAGCTTGTGGGGAGAAGGAGAGACCCAGTACTTC. Its protein is CASSLWGEGETQYF. The rearrangement links TRBV5-1 to TRBJ2-5; D may be TRBD2 (5 bases). With 1 base removed from V and 4 bases from J, the gap between germline ends came to 11 bases. CDR3 length: 14 residues. Looked up from germline, CDR1 is SGHRS and CDR2 is YFSETQ. The complete variable domain, with remaining parts taken from reference TRBV5-1 and TRBJ2-5, reads KAGVTQTPRYLIKTRGQQVTLSCSPISGHRSVSWYQQTPGQGLQFLFEYFSETQRNKGNFPGRFSGRQFSNSRSEMNVSTLELGDSALYLCASSLWGEGETQYFGPGTRLLVL.